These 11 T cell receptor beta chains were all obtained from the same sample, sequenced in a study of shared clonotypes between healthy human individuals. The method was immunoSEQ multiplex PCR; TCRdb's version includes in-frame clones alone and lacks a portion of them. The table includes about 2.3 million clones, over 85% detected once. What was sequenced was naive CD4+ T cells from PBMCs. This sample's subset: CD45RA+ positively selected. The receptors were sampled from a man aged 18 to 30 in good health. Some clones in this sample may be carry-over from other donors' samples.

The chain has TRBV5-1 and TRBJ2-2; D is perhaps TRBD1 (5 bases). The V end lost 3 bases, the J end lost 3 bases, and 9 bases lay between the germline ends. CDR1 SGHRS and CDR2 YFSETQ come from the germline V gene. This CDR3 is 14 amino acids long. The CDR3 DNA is TGCGCCAGCAGCTGGCAGGGTGACACCGGGGAGCTGTTTTTT. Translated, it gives CASSWQGDTGELFF.

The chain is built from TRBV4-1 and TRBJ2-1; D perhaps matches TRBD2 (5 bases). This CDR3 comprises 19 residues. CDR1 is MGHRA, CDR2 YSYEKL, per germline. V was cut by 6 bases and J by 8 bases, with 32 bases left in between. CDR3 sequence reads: CASRRMDLRSGGRRDEQFF. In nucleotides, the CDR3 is TGCGCCAGCAGAAGGATGGATTTAAGGTCCGGTGGGAGAAGGGATGAGCAGTTCTTC.

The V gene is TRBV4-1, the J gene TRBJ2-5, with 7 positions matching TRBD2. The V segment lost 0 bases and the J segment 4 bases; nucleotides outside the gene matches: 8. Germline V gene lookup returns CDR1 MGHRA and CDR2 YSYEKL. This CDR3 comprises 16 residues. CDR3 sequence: CASSQEVRRERETQYF. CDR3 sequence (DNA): TGCGCCAGCAGCCAAGAGGTTCGGCGGGAGAGAGAGACCCAGTACTTC.

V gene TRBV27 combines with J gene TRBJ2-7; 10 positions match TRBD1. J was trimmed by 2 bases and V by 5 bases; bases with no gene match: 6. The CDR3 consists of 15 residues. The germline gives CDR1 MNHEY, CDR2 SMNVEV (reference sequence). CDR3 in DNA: TGTGCCAGCAGTCCCATCGGGACAGGGGCCTACGAGCAGTACTTC. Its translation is CASSPIGTGAYEQYF.

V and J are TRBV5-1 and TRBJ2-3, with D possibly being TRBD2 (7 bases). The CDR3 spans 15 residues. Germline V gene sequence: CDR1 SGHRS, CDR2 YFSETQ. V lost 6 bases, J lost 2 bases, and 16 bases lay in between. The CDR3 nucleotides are TGCGCCAGCACCCCGGGGGGCAGTTTCACAGATACGCAGTATTTT. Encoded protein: CASTPGGSFTDTQYF. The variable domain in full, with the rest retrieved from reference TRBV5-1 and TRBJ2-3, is KAGVTQTPRYLIKTRGQQVTLSCSPISGHRSVSWYQQTPGQGLQFLFEYFSETQRNKGNFPGRFSGRQFSNSRSEMNVSTLELGDSALYLCASTPGGSFTDTQYFGPGTRLTVL.

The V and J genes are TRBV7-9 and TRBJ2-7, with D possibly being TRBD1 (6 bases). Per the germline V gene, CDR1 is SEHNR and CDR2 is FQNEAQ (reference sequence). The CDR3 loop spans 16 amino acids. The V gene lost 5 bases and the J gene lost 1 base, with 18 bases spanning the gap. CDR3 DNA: TGTGCCAGCAGCCCGCTACAGGGCTTAAGGTCCTACGAGCAGTACTTC. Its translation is CASSPLQGLRSYEQYF.

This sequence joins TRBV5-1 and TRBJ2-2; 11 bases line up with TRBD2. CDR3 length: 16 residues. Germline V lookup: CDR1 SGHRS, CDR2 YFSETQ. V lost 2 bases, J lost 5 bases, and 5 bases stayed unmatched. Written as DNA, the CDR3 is TGCGCCAGCAGCTTTACTAGCGGGAGAGGAACCGGGGAGCTGTTTTTT. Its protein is CASSFTSGRGTGELFF.

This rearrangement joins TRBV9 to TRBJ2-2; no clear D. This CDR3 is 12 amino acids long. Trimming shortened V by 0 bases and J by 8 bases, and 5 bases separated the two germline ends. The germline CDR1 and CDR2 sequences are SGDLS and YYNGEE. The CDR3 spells CASSVARGELFF. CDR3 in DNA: TGTGCCAGCAGCGTAGCTAGAGGGGAGCTGTTTTTT.

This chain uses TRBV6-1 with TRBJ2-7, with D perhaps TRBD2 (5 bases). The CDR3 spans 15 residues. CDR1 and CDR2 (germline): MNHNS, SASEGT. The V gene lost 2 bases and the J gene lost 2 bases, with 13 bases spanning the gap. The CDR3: CASSEPPSYTYEQYF. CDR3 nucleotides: TGTGCCAGCAGTGAACCCCCTAGCTATACCTACGAGCAGTACTTC.

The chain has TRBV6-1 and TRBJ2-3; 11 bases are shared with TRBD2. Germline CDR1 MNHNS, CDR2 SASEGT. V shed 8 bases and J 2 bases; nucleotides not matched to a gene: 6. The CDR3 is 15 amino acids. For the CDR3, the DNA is TGTGCCAGCCTGACTAGCGGGGCCCCCACAGATACGCAGTATTTT. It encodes CASLTSGAPTDTQYF.

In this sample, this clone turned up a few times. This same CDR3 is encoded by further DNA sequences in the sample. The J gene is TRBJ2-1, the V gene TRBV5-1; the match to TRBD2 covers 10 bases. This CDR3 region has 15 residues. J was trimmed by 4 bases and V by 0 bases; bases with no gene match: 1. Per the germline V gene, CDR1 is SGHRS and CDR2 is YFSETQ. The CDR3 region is CASSLGLAGYNEQFF. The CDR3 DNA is TGCGCCAGCAGCTTGGGACTAGCGGGTTACAATGAGCAGTTCTTC. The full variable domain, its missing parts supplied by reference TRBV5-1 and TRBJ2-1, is KAGVTQTPRYLIKTRGQQVTLSCSPISGHRSVSWYQQTPGQGLQFLFEYFSETQRNKGNFPGRFSGRQFSNSRSEMNVSTLELGDSALYLCASSLGLAGYNEQFFGPGTRLTVL.